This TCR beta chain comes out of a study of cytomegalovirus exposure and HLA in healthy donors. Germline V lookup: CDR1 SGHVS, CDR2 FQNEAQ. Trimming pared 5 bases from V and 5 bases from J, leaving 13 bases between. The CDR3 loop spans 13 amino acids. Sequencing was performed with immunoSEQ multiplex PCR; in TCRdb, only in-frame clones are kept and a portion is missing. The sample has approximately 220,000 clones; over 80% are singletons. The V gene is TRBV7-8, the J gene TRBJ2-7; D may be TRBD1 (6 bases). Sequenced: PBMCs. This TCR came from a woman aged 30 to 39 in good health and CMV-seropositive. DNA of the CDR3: TGTGCCAGCAGCCGAGACAGGACCCACGAGCAGTACTTC. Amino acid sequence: CASSRDRTHEQYF.